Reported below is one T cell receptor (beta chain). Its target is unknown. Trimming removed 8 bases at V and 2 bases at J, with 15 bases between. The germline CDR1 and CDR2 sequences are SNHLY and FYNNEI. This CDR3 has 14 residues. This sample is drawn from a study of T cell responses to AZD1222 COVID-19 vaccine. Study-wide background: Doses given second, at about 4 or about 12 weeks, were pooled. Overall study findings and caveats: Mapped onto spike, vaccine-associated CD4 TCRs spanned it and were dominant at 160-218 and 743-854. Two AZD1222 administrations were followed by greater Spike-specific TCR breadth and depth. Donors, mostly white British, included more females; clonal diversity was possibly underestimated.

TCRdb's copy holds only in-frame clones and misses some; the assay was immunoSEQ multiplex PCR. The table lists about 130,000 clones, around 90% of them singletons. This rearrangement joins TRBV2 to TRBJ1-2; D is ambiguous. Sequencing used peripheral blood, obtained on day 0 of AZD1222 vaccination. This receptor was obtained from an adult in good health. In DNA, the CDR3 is TGTGCCAGCCGGCTGGGATACTTGAACTATGGCTACACCTTC. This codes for CASRLGYLNYGYTF. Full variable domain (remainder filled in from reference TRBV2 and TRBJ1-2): EPEVTQTPSHQVTQMGQEVILRCVPISNHLYFYWYRQILGQKVEFLVSFYNNEISEKSEIFDDQFSVERPDGSNFTLKIRSTKLEDSAMYFCASRLGYLNYGYTFGSGTRLTVV.